The 18 T cell receptor beta chains listed next were all sequenced from one sample in a study of T-cell memory formation after mild COVID-19. TCRdb passed the 5' RACE reads through MiXCR, listing each CDR3 protein once. The sample consists of some 130,000 distinct CDR3 sequences, about 15% of them appearing once. Sequenced sample: PBMCs or a T cell subset sorted from them (not recorded which). The receptors derive from an adult woman who had mild COVID-19 (a few samples of this study predate the infection). Cell type and time point are not known.

This clonotype was seen only a few times. The genes are TRBV12-3 or TRBV12-4 and TRBJ2-5; 14 nucleotides align to TRBD2. The CDR3 has 15 amino acids. V dropped 4 bases and J dropped 2; count of bases not matched to a gene: 0. The CDR3, as DNA: TGTGCCAGCAGTTGGACTAGCGGGAGGCAAGAGACCCAGTACTTC. It codes for CASSWTSGRQETQYF.

The chain is built from TRBV7-6 and TRBJ2-7; TRBD2 agrees at 10 bases. The CDR3 is made up of 14 amino acids. Germline V lookup: CDR1 SGHVS, CDR2 FNYEAQ. V lost 5 bases to trimming and J lost 3 bases; unmatched junction nucleotides: 4. This chain's CDR3 is CASSEAGGVYEQYF. The CDR3 nucleotides are TGTGCCAGCAGCGAAGCGGGAGGGGTCTACGAGCAGTACTTC.

There are a few counts of this clonotype. V is TRBV12-3 or TRBV12-4 and J is TRBJ1-1; D call uncertain. Trimming left V 2 bases short and J 5 bases short, with 6 bases between. This CDR3 contains 12 residues. CDR3 DNA sequence: TGTGCCAGCAGTTTATCGGAAACTGAAGCTTTCTTT. Amino acid sequence: CASSLSETEAFF.

V usage is TRBV7-9 and J usage is TRBJ2-3, with 7 bases identical to TRBD1. In germline, CDR1 is SEHNR, CDR2 FQNEAQ (reference sequence). V lost 3 bases, J lost 6 bases, and 12 bases stayed unmatched. The CDR3 totals 16 residues. The CDR3 region has the DNA TGTGCCAGCAGCTTCCCCTTTGAGCAGGGGGTCGATACGCAGTATTTT. Its translation: CASSFPFEQGVDTQYF. Drawing the rest from reference TRBV7-9 and TRBJ2-3, the complete variable domain is DTGVSQNPRHKITKRGQNVTFRCDPISEHNRLYWYRQTLGQGPEFLTYFQNEAQLEKSRLLSDRFSAERPKGSFSTLEIQRTEQGDSAMYLCASSFPFEQGVDTQYFGPGTRLTVL.

The J gene is TRBJ2-7, the V gene TRBV2; 7 bases match TRBD2. CDR3 length: 13 amino acids. The trim removed 8 bases at V and 3 bases at J, leaving 7 bases unmatched. From germline, CDR1 is SNHLY and CDR2 FYNNEI. The CDR3 sequence: CASLLASGYEQYF. The CDR3 bases are TGTGCCAGCCTGTTGGCTAGCGGCTACGAGCAGTACTTC. The whole variable domain, filled in from reference TRBV2 and TRBJ2-7, reads EPEVTQTPSHQVTQMGQEVILRCVPISNHLYFYWYRQILGQKVEFLVSFYNNEISEKSEIFDDQFSVERPDGSNFTLKIRSTKLEDSAMYFCASLLASGYEQYFGPGTRLTVT.

J is TRBJ2-1 and V is TRBV30, with TRBD2 matching over 8 bases. V was clipped by 1 base and J by 3 bases; unmatched bases: 8. Germline V gene lookup returns CDR1 GTSNPN and CDR2 SVGIG (reference sequence). The CDR3 is 16 residues long. CDR3 sequence (DNA): TGTGCCTGGAGTGGTGGATCAGCGGGAGTCTACAATGAGCAGTTCTTC. This translates into CAWSGGSAGVYNEQFF.

This clonotype appeared many times. This rearrangement joins TRBV6-5 to TRBJ2-1; 9 bases fit TRBD1. J was trimmed by 4 bases and V by 7 bases; bases with no gene match: 8. This CDR3 has 15 amino acids. Per the germline V gene, CDR1 is MNHEY and CDR2 is SVGAGI. The CDR3: CASNQRDRAYNEQFF. DNA of the CDR3: TGTGCCAGCAACCAACGGGACAGGGCTTACAATGAGCAGTTCTTC.

Here the CDR3 reads CASSPGAGAYEQFF. Written as DNA, the CDR3 is TGTGCCAGCAGCCCCGGAGCGGGAGCGTATGAGCAGTTCTTC. The chain is built from TRBV7-3 and TRBJ2-1; 8 nucleotides align to TRBD2. This CDR3 comprises 14 residues. V shed 5 bases, J shed 8 bases, and the junction held 8 bases outside the gene matches. Germline CDR1 is SGHTA and CDR2 is FQGTGA.

The J gene is TRBJ2-7, the V gene TRBV7-6; D not resolved. Trimming cost V 1 base and J 0 bases, with 10 bases left between them. The CDR3 extends over 15 amino acids. In germline, CDR1 is SGHVS, CDR2 FNYEAQ. CDR3 sequence (DNA): TGTGCCAGCAGCTTAGGTCCGATTGCCTCCTACGAGCAGTACTTC. Translation: CASSLGPIASYEQYF.

The chain links TRBV12-3 or TRBV12-4 to TRBJ2-7; D may be TRBD1 or TRBD2 (5 bases each). The V end lost 2 bases, the J end lost 6 bases, and 11 bases lay between the germline ends. CDR3 length: 13 residues. The CDR3 region is CASSLSGLGEQYF. The CDR3 DNA is TGTGCCAGCAGTTTATCGGGGCTAGGCGAGCAGTACTTC.

This clonotype was found a few times. J is TRBJ1-5 and V is TRBV27, with 7 positions matching TRBD1. The CDR3 has 15 residues. Germline loops: CDR1 MNHEY, CDR2 SMNVEV (reference sequence). With 4 bases clipped from V and 9 bases from J, the junction kept 12 bases outside the gene matches. The CDR3 DNA sequence: TGTGCCAGCAGTTCTTACCGGGACAGCGAGGGGCCCCAGCATTTT. Its translation is CASSSYRDSEGPQHF.

This clonotype was recorded a few times. The chain couples TRBV7-6 to TRBJ2-2; D remains unclear. This CDR3 has 15 residues. Trimming shortened V by 0 bases and J by 3 bases, and 8 bases separated the two germline ends. The germline gives CDR1 SGHVS, CDR2 FNYEAQ. CDR3 in amino acids: CASSLAVQYTGELFF. Here the CDR3 DNA reads TGTGCCAGCAGCTTAGCAGTTCAGTACACCGGGGAGCTGTTTTTT.

This clonotype appeared once. V gene TRBV3-1 combines with J gene TRBJ1-1; D may be TRBD1 (5 bases). Germline CDR1 is LGHDT and CDR2 is YNNKEL (reference sequence). This CDR3 is 14 amino acids long. Trimming shortened V by 5 bases and J by 4 bases, and 14 bases separated the two germline ends. CDR3 protein: CASSKSLRGTEAFF. The CDR3 nucleotides are TGTGCCAGCAGCAAAAGCTTAAGGGGCACTGAAGCTTTCTTT.

This clonotype was detected only a few times. This chain joins TRBV24-1 and TRBJ1-5, with TRBD1 as a possible D gene (6 bases). Germline CDR1 and CDR2: KGHDR and SFDVKD. The CDR3 is made up of 12 amino acids. The V and J ends lost 12 bases and 2 bases respectively, with 10 bases between them. CDR3 sequence (DNA): TGTGCCTCGACAGGCGGCAATCAGCCCCAGCATTTT. Protein: CASTGGNQPQHF.

V is TRBV11-3 and J is TRBJ2-7, with 8 bases that match TRBD2. The germline V gene has CDR1 SGHNT and CDR2 YENEEA. J lost 3 bases, V lost 3 bases, and 1 base had no gene match. The CDR3 sequence is 13 residues long. The CDR3 DNA is TGTGCCAGCAGCTTTGCGGGGGGCTACGAGCAGTACTTC. Amino acids: CASSFAGGYEQYF.

The chain carries TRBV6-5 and TRBJ2-5; maybe TRBD1 (5 bases). The CDR3 has 16 residues. The V end was cut by 1 base, the J end by 6 bases, with 18 bases between. Per germline, CDR1 MNHEY and CDR2 SVGAGI. The CDR3 loop reads CASSYFPTEYDQTQYF. The DNA of the CDR3 is TGTGCCAGCAGTTACTTTCCGACAGAATACGACCAGACCCAGTACTTC.

This clonotype was seen only a few times. This rearrangement joins TRBV7-9 to TRBJ2-7; D gene uncertain. The germline V and J ends were trimmed by 7 bases and 3 bases, with 7 bases remaining between them. Germline V CDR1 and CDR2: SEHNR, FQNEAQ (reference sequence). The CDR3 sequence is 11 residues long. The CDR3 nucleotides are TGTGCCAGCACTTCCATCTACGAGCAGTACTTC. Residues: CASTSIYEQYF.

This rearrangement joins TRBV12-3 or TRBV12-4 to TRBJ2-7, with 9 bases matching TRBD1. The trim removed 5 bases at V and 4 bases at J, leaving 9 bases unmatched. The CDR3 is 15 amino acids. The CDR3 reads CASSGTGTGLYEQYF. For the CDR3, the DNA is TGTGCCAGCAGTGGGACCGGGACAGGGCTGTACGAGCAGTACTTC.